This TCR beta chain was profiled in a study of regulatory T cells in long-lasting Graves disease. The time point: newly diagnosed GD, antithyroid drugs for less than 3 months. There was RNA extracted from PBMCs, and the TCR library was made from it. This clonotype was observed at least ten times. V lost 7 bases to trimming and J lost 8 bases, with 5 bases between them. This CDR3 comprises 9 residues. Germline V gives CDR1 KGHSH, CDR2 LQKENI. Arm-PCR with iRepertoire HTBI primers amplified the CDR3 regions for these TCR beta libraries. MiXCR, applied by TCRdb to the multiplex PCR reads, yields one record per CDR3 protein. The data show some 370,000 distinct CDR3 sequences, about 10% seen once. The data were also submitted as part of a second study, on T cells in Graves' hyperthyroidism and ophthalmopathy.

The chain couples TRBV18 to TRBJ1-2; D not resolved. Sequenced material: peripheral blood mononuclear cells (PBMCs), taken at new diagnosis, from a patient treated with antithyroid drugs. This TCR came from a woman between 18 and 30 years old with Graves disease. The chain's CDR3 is CASWLGYTF. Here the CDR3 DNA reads TGTGCCAGCTGGCTCGGCTACACCTTC.